Presented here are 5 T cell receptor beta chains from one specimen sequenced in a study of cytomegalovirus exposure and HLA in healthy donors. This PCR relied on a set of 60 Vbeta primers and 13 Jbeta primers. The repertoire was sequenced with immunoSEQ multiplex PCR; TCRdb's copy has only in-frame clones and lacks some. Among 100,000 or so clones listed, 60% to 85% were seen once. The specimen sequenced was PBMCs. Receptors originate from a woman aged 40-49 years in good health and CMV-seropositive.

This clone was detected a few times. This sequence joins TRBV6-5 and TRBJ2-2; 10 positions agree with TRBD1. The germline V gene encodes CDR1 MNHEY and CDR2 SVGAGI. The V segment lost 6 bases and the J segment 8 bases; nucleotides outside the gene matches: 6. CDR3 length: 14 residues. The CDR3 nucleotides are TGTGCCAGCAGCTTGGACAGGGGGATAGGGGAGCTGTTTTTT. It specifies CASSLDRGIGELFF.

The CDR3 region has the DNA TGTGCCAGCAGCTTGGCGGGGGTTCATACGCAGTATTTT. Amino acids: CASSLAGVHTQYF. The chain has TRBV5-6 and TRBJ2-3; D is perhaps TRBD2 (6 bases). Trimming cost V 0 bases and J 7 bases, with 9 bases left between them. The CDR3 spans 13 residues. Germline V gene data show CDR1 as SGHDT and CDR2 as YYEEEE.

The count of this clone is one. The chain recombines TRBV6-5 with TRBJ2-7; D is possibly TRBD2 (5 bases). There are 14 residues in the CDR3. CDR1 and CDR2 (germline): MNHEY, SVGAGI. Trimming removed 0 bases from V and 6 bases from J, with 12 bases in between. The CDR3 sequence: CASSYSTKRSEQYF. The CDR3 bases are TGTGCCAGCAGTTACTCGACCAAGCGGAGCGAGCAGTACTTC.

The J gene is TRBJ1-2, the V gene TRBV6-5; 12 nucleotides align to TRBD1. The V gene's germline CDR1 is MNHEY and CDR2 SVGAGI. This CDR3 is 13 amino acids long. Unmatched junction bases numbered 4, after V lost 6 bases and J lost 8 bases. Here the CDR3 DNA reads TGTGCCAGCAGGGGACAGGGGGCAGAAGGCTACACCTTC. Its translation: CASRGQGAEGYTF.

The gene calls are TRBV4-1 and TRBJ1-2; TRBD1 matches 7 bases. This CDR3 comprises 14 residues. Unmatched junction bases numbered 9, after V lost 4 bases and J lost 7 bases. Germline assignment: CDR1 MGHRA and CDR2 YSYEKL. CDR3: CASSREQGSSGYTF. The DNA of the CDR3 is TGCGCCAGCAGCCGGGAACAGGGGAGCTCTGGCTACACCTTC.